This TCR beta chain stems from a study of identical twins. Study results and limitations: A lower insertion count was a feature of abundant cord blood beta clonotypes, with no such feature in memory repertoires.

Template switching added a universal primer site, and cDNA bore unique molecular identifiers. MiXCR, applied by TCRdb to the 5' RACE reads, yields one record per CDR3 protein. The sample shows about 200,000 distinct CDR3 sequences, over 5% of them seen only once. The ends were cut back, 8 bases at V and 6 bases at J, with 17 bases in the middle. The CDR3 has 14 amino acids. Germline loops: CDR1 SGHRS, CDR2 YFSETQ. Details on this clonotype: The antigen is not known.

The sample also formed part of further work on T cells expressing NK-cell markers. From that study: In a group of five to seven donors, dominant NKG2C+ clonotypes represented roughly 1.0-8% of CD8+ T cells. Unclear, still, was the HCMV specificity of the expanded NKG2C+ T cell clones.

The origin of this receptor is a woman in her late teens or twenties in good health. J is TRBJ1-4 and V is TRBV5-1, with D perhaps TRBD1 (5 bases). Sequenced input: CD8+ T cells sorted from blood. The CDR3 DNA reads TGCGCCAGTTCGCCCGGGACGGATTATGAAAAACTGTTTTTT. This gives the protein CASSPGTDYEKLFF.